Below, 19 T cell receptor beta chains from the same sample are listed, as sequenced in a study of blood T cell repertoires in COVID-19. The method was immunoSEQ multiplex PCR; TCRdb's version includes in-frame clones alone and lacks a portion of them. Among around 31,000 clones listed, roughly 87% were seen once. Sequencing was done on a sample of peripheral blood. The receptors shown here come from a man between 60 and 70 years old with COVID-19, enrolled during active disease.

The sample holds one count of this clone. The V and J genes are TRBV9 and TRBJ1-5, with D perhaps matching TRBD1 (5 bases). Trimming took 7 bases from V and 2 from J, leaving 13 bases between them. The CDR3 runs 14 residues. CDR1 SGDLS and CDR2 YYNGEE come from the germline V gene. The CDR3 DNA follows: TGTGCCAGCGGGCGGGGCCGGGGCAATCAGCCCCAGCATTTT. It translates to CASGRGRGNQPQHF.

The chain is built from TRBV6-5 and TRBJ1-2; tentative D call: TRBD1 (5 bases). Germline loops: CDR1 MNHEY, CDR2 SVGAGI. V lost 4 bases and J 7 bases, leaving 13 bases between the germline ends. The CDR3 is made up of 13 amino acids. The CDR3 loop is CASSFGGGRGYTF. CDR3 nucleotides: TGTGCCAGCAGTTTCGGGGGGGGTCGTGGCTACACCTTC.

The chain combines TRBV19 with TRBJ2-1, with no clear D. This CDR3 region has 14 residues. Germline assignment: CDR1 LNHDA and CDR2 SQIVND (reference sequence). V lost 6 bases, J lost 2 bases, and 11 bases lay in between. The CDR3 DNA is TGTGCCAGTAGCGGTTTGACAACCTACAATGAGCAGTTCTTC. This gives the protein CASSGLTTYNEQFF.

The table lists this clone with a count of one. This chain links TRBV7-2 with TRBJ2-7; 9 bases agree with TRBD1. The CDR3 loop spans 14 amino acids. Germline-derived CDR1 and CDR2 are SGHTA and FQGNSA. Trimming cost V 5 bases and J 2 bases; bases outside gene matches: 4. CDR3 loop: CASSPGTGTYEQYF. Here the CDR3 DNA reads TGTGCCAGCAGCCCCGGGACAGGGACCTACGAGCAGTACTTC. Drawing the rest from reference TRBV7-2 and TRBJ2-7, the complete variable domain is GAGVSQSPSNKVTEKGKDVELRCDPISGHTALYWYRQSLGQGLEFLIYFQGNSAPDKSGLPSDRFSAERTGGSVSTLTIQRTQQEDSAVYLCASSPGTGTYEQYFGPGTRLTVT.

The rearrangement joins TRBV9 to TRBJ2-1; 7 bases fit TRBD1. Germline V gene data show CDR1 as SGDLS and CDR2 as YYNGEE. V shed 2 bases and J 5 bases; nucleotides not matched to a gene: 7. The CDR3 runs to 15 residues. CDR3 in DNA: TGTGCCAGCAGCGTGGGGACAGTCGGAAACAATGAGCAGTTCTTC. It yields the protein CASSVGTVGNNEQFF.

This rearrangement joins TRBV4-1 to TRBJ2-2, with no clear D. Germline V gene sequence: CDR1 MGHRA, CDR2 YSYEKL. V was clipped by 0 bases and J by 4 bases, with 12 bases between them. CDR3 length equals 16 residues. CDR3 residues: CASSQESRRRTGELFF. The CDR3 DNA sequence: TGCGCCAGCAGCCAAGAGTCGCGCAGGCGCACCGGGGAGCTGTTTTTT.

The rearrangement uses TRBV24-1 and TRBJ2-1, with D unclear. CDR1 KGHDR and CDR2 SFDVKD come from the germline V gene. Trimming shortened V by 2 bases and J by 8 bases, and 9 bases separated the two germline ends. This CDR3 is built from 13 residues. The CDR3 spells CATSDSAGHEQFF. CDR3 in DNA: TGTGCCACCAGTGATTCGGCAGGCCATGAGCAGTTCTTC.

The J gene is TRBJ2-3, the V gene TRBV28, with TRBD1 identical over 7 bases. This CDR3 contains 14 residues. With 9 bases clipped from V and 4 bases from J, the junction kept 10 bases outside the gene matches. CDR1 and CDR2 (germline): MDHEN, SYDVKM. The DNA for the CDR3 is TGTGCCAGTCACAGGGGTATTTTTTCAGATACGCAGTATTTT. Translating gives CASHRGIFSDTQYF.

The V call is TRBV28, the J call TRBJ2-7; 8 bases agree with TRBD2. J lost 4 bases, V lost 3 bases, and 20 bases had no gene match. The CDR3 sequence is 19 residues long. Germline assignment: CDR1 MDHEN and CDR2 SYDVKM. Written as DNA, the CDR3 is TGTGCCAGCAGTTTTTCTCTCAGCCGGGCACGGGAGGGCCTTTACGAGCAGTACTTC. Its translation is CASSFSLSRAREGLYEQYF.

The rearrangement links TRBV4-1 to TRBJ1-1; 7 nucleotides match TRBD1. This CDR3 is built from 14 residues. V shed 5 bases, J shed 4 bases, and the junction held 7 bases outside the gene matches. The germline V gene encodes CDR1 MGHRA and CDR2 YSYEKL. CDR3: CASSITQGGTEAFF. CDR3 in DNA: TGCGCCAGCAGCATTACTCAGGGGGGCACTGAAGCTTTCTTT.

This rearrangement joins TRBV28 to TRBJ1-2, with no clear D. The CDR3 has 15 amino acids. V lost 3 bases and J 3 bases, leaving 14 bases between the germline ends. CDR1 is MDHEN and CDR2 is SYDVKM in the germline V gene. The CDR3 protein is CASSFPAGRDYGYTF. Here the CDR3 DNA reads TGTGCCAGCAGTTTTCCGGCCGGGAGAGACTATGGCTACACCTTC.

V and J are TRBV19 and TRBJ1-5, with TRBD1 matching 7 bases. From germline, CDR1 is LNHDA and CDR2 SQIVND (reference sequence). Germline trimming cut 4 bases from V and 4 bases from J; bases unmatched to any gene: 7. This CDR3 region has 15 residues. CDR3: CASSTPLQGNQPQHF. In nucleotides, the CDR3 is TGTGCCAGTAGTACGCCCCTACAGGGGAATCAGCCCCAGCATTTT.

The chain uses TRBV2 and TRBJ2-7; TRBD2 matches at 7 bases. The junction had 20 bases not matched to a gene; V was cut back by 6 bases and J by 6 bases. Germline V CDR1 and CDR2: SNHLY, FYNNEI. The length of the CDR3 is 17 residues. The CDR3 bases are TGTGCCAGCAGAAACCCGGGACTATTGGAGGGCCACGGCGAGCAGTACTTC. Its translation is CASRNPGLLEGHGEQYF.

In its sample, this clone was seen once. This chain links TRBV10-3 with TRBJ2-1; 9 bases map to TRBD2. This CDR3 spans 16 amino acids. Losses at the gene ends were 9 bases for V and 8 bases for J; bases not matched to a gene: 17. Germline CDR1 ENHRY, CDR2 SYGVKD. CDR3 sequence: CAIGSAGAGGPDEQFF. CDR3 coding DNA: TGTGCCATTGGCTCCGCAGGGGCGGGAGGGCCTGATGAGCAGTTCTTC.

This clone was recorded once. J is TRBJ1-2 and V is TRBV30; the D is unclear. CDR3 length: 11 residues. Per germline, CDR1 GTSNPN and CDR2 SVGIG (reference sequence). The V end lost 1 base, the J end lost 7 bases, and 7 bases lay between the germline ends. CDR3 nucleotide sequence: TGTGCCTGGAGTGGAGCGGGTGGCTACACCTTC. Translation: CAWSGAGGYTF.

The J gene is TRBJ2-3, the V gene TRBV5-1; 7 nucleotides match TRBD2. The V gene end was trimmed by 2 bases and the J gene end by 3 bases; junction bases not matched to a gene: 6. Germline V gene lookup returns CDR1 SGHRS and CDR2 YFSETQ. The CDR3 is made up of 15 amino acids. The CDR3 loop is CASSLSGISTDTQYF. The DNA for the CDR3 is TGCGCCAGCAGCTTAAGCGGGATAAGTACAGATACGCAGTATTTT.

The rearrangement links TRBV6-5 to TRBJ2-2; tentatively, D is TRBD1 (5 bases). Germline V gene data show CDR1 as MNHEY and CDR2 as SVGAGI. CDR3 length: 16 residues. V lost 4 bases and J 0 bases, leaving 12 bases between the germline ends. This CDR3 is CASSFYRHSNTGELFF. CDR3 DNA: TGTGCCAGCAGTTTTTACAGGCACTCGAACACCGGGGAGCTGTTTTTT.

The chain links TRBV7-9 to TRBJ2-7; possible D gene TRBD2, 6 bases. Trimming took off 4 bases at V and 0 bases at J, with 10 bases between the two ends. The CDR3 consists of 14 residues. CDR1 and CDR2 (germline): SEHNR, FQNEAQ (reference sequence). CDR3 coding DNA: TGTGCCAGCAGCTATAGCGGAAACTCCTACGAGCAGTACTTC. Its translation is CASSYSGNSYEQYF.

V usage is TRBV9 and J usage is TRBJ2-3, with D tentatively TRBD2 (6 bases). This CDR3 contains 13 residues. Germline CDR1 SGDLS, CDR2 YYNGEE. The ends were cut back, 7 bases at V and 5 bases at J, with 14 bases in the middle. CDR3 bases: TGTGCCAGCGGGGGAGCGGGTGGAGATACGCAGTATTTT. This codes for CASGGAGGDTQYF.